This entry features one T cell receptor beta chain sequence. Its antigen is not known. The trim removed 5 bases at V and 1 base at J, leaving 8 bases unmatched. This CDR3 region has 15 residues. Germline CDR1 and CDR2: LNHDA and SQIVND (reference sequence). The sample originates from a study of T cell responses to AZD1222 COVID-19 vaccine. Study-wide results and caveats: Epitopes outside B.1.351 and B.1.1.7 mutated regions reportedly drew nearly half of spike TCRs.

The protocol was immunoSEQ multiplex PCR, while the TCRdb copy is restricted to in-frame clones and leaves out a portion. The repertoire holds about 120,000 clones, with 70% to 90% as singletons. The input for sequencing was peripheral blood, taken on day 0 of AZD1222 vaccination. The chain is built from TRBV19 and TRBJ2-7; 7 positions agree with TRBD2. The origin of this receptor is an adult in good health. CDR3 DNA: TGTGCCAGTAGTGTTGTGCGGGGGAATTCCTACGAGCAGTACTTC. This translates into CASSVVRGNSYEQYF.